This is a list of T cell receptor beta chains from one sample in a study of OX40 agonist ivuxolimab in advanced cancers. The table came from immunoSEQ multiplex PCR; TCRdb's copy has only in-frame clones and leaves some out. Here the sample spans under 140,000 clones, roughly 87% being singletons. Material: CD4+ or CD8+ T cells sorted from blood, obtained in a trial of the OX40 agonist ivuxolimab. Every receptor here comes from an adult with an advanced solid tumor such as melanoma, head and neck, liver or kidney cancer. Both conserved end residues are part of each CDR3. The order of the fields is J gene, V gene, CDR3 protein.

TRBJ2-5	TRBV7-2	CASSFPGGTQYF
TRBJ2-7	TRBV27	CASSKTGMGAYEQYF
TRBJ2-2	TRBV11-2	CASSLRLIATNTGELFF
TRBJ1-2	TRBV5-1	CASSLDRQLIYGYTF
TRBJ1-2	TRBV28	CASSTGYGYTF
TRBJ1-3	TRBV19	CASTSWWGRSDSGNTIYF
TRBJ1-1	TRBV2	CASSKRQGITEAFF
TRBJ2-3	TRBV28	CASNNRFTDTQYF
TRBJ2-3	TRBV7-2	CASSLAPSGGTDTQYF
TRBJ1-2	TRBV5-6	CASSWTGQGYGYTF
TRBJ1-2	TRBV5-5	CASSLNPGSGGNYGYTF
TRBJ2-1	TRBV30	CALGQGAWDNEQFF
TRBJ1-2	TRBV7-2	CASSLGRTGAYGYTF
TRBJ1-5	TRBV18	CASSPPRSPLGIQPQHF
TRBJ1-1	TRBV5-5	CASSFDRLNTEAFF
TRBJ2-1	TRBV27	CASSLAGDHNEQFF
TRBJ2-3	TRBV6-6	CASSYRAGTDTQYF
TRBJ2-7	TRBV4-2	CASSLDKNRDSLFAEQYF
TRBJ2-7	TRBV27	CASSDGLAGAYEQYF
TRBJ2-1	TRBV5-1	CASSSGGQDEQFF
TRBJ1-2	TRBV5-6	CASSFGQGAINYGYTF
TRBJ1-5	TRBV5-1	CASSLDGGTKPQHF
TRBJ2-1	TRBV18	CASSPGERGYNEQFF
TRBJ1-1	TRBV15	CATSRATLRTEAFF
TRBJ2-3	TRBV10-3	CAIRRGGGTDTQYF